The clone carrying this T cell receptor (beta chain) was counted a single time. The antigen remains unidentified. Germline CDR1 and CDR2: MDHEN and SYDVKM. The CDR3 loop spans 15 amino acids. With 5 bases clipped from V and 7 bases from J, the junction kept 8 bases outside the gene matches. PCR employed 60 Vbeta and 13 Jbeta primers. TCRdb keeps only in-frame clones here, not all; method: immunoSEQ multiplex PCR. The table lists approximately 110,000 clones, about 81% of them singletons. There were likely unrecorded immune exposures, though donors were nominally healthy when sampled. The data stem from a study of cytomegalovirus exposure and HLA in healthy donors. Across the study: The study's early data release held approximately 91 million unique TCRs from HLA-typed donors. General study points: The productive fraction for most TCR beta V segments was about 87% or about 30% in an earlier analysis. Excluded were some V segments that proved indistinguishable, including TRBV6-2 and TRBV6-3.

The sequenced material came from PBMCs. This TCR was sampled from a man aged 30 to 39 in good health and CMV-seronegative. The chain combines TRBV28 with TRBJ2-2; 9 bases agree with TRBD1. In DNA form, the CDR3 reads TGTGCCAGCAGTCAAATGGACAGGGGAAGCGGGGAGCTGTTTTTT. Its translation: CASSQMDRGSGELFF.